The 17 T cell receptor beta chains below all came from one sample that was sequenced in a study of blood T cell repertoires in COVID-19. The table came from immunoSEQ multiplex PCR; TCRdb's copy has only in-frame clones and leaves some out. Of roughly 120,000 clones listed, roughly 84% were seen once; the top ten hold 8.1%. The sample taken for sequencing was peripheral blood. The receptors here all came from a woman aged 35 to 49 with acute or convalescent COVID-19.

This clone appeared once. V and J are TRBV5-6 and TRBJ2-7; TRBD1 aligns across 7 bases. V lost 6 bases to trimming and J lost 3 bases; unmatched junction nucleotides: 9. The germline V gene has CDR1 SGHDT and CDR2 YYEEEE. This CDR3 region has 14 residues. CDR3 DNA: TGTGCCAGCACCTGGGGACAGCGCTACTACGAGCAGTACTTC. Translation gives CASTWGQRYYEQYF.

The gene calls are TRBV5-6 and TRBJ1-1; D unclear. The germline V gene has CDR1 SGHDT and CDR2 YYEEEE. The CDR3 has 15 amino acids. Trimming removed 0 bases at V and 2 bases at J, with 11 bases between. The CDR3 here is CASSLGWGGNTEAFF. In DNA, the CDR3 is TGTGCCAGCAGCTTGGGCTGGGGAGGTAACACTGAAGCTTTCTTT.

The chain uses TRBV13 and TRBJ1-2, with 7 bases matching TRBD1. V was clipped by 5 bases and J by 2 bases; unmatched bases: 8. Germline V gives CDR1 PRHDT, CDR2 FYEKMQ (reference sequence). The CDR3 is 15 residues long. This CDR3 is CASSRWTGSNYGYTF. The CDR3 bases are TGTGCCAGCAGCAGATGGACAGGTTCCAACTATGGCTACACCTTC.

The V and J genes are TRBV13 and TRBJ2-7; D might be TRBD1 (6 bases). The germline V gene has CDR1 PRHDT and CDR2 FYEKMQ (reference sequence). V lost 1 base, J lost 4 bases, and 11 bases lay in between. The CDR3 is 14 residues long. Here the CDR3 reads CASSLDRVPYEQYF. In DNA, the CDR3 is TGTGCCAGCAGCTTAGACAGGGTCCCTTACGAGCAGTACTTC.

This clone appeared a few times. V usage is TRBV7-2 and J usage is TRBJ2-7; TRBD1 matches at 9 bases. CDR3 length: 15 residues. V shed 5 bases and J 1 base; nucleotides not matched to a gene: 6. Germline V gives CDR1 SGHTA, CDR2 FQGNSA. In DNA form, the CDR3 reads TGTGCCAGCAGCCGGGGGACAGGGTATTCCTACGAGCAGTACTTC. Its translation is CASSRGTGYSYEQYF.

The chain is built from TRBV6-6 and TRBJ1-1; D is perhaps TRBD1 (5 bases). This CDR3 has 16 residues. The germline gives CDR1 MNHNY, CDR2 SVGAGI (reference sequence). Between the trimmed V and J ends, which lost 7 bases and 0 bases, there was a span of 18 bases. CDR3 sequence reads: CASNEITGSMNTEAFF. The CDR3 region has the DNA TGTGCCAGCAACGAAATTACAGGTTCCATGAACACTGAAGCTTTCTTT.

This clone was detected only a few times. V gene TRBV30 combines with J gene TRBJ1-3; D ambiguous. The CDR3 length is 12 residues. The V end lost 2 bases, the J end lost 5 bases, and 7 bases lay between the germline ends. Germline V gene lookup returns CDR1 GTSNPN and CDR2 SVGIG (reference sequence). CDR3 in DNA: TGTGCCTGGAGTTACGGGAGAAACACCATATATTTT. It specifies CAWSYGRNTIYF.

This rearrangement joins TRBV5-1 to TRBJ1-2, with a weak D call TRBD1 (6 bases). The V and J ends lost 2 bases and 6 bases respectively, with 14 bases between them. Germline CDR1 SGHRS, CDR2 YFSETQ. The CDR3 consists of 14 residues. CDR3 bases: TGCGCCAGCAGCTTCATATTACAGGGTGATGGCTACACCTTC. The encoded protein is CASSFILQGDGYTF. Based on the CDR3 plus reference TRBV5-1 and TRBJ1-2, the full variable domain is KAGVTQTPRYLIKTRGQQVTLSCSPISGHRSVSWYQQTPGQGLQFLFEYFSETQRNKGNFPGRFSGRQFSNSRSEMNVSTLELGDSALYLCASSFILQGDGYTFGSGTRLTVV.

V is TRBV5-5 and J is TRBJ1-1, with a possible D match to TRBD1 (5 bases). V was trimmed by 2 bases and J by 5 bases, leaving 13 bases between them. The CDR3 consists of 14 residues. Germline CDR1 is SGHKS and CDR2 is YYEKEE (reference sequence). CDR3 bases: TGTGCCAGCAGCTTTCCCGGGGGAGGAACTGAAGCTTTCTTT. This encodes CASSFPGGGTEAFF. Supplemented by reference TRBV5-5 and TRBJ1-1, the full variable domain reads DAGVTQSPTHLIKTRGQQVTLRCSPISGHKSVSWYQQVLGQGPQFIFQYYEKEERGRGNFPDRFSARQFPNYSSELNVNALLLGDSALYLCASSFPGGGTEAFFGQGTRLTVV.

Remarks on this clone: The junction and the germline gene differ at one end; a read error may be behind it. V and J are TRBV30 and TRBJ2-7; D is perhaps TRBD2 (5 bases). The germline gives CDR1 GTSNPN, CDR2 SVGIG (reference sequence). The CDR3 loop spans 13 amino acids. The CDR3: CAWTSLKEGNRHF. The CDR3 DNA is TGTGCCTGGACCTCCCTGAAAGAGGGTAATAGGCACTTC.

In its sample, this clone was seen a few times. V usage is TRBV10-2 and J usage is TRBJ1-5; 8 bases map to TRBD1. The CDR3 contains 14 residues. CDR1 WSHSY and CDR2 SAAADI come from the germline V gene. V dropped 6 bases and J dropped 7; count of bases not matched to a gene: 8. As DNA, the CDR3 is TGCGCCAGCAGAGTTGACAGGGGCGGACAGCCCCAGCATTTT. It specifies CASRVDRGGQPQHF.

The J gene is TRBJ1-4, the V gene TRBV30, with 9 positions matching TRBD1. Per germline, CDR1 GTSNPN and CDR2 SVGIG (reference sequence). Trimming took 5 bases from V and 5 from J; bases not matched to a gene: 6. The CDR3 is 14 residues long. CDR3: CAWCPGTGNEKLFF. CDR3 DNA: TGTGCCTGGTGTCCCGGGACAGGGAATGAAAAACTGTTTTTT.

This chain connects TRBV5-5 to TRBJ2-7; 8 bases match TRBD2. The V gene end was trimmed by 0 bases and the J gene end by 3 bases; junction bases not matched to a gene: 2. There are 14 residues in the CDR3. Germline V lookup: CDR1 SGHKS, CDR2 YYEKEE (reference sequence). The CDR3 DNA is TGTGCCAGCAGCTTGGCCAGCGGGGGCTACGAGCAGTACTTC. This encodes CASSLASGGYEQYF.

This rearrangement joins TRBV30 to TRBJ1-2; TRBD1 is a possible D gene (5 bases). Between the trimmed V and J ends, which lost 3 bases and 4 bases, there was a span of 15 bases. The CDR3 has 14 amino acids. Germline V lookup: CDR1 GTSNPN, CDR2 SVGIG (reference sequence). The CDR3 nucleotides are TGTGCCTGGAGAGGACTGTCGGGGGTCTATGGCTACACCTTC. Protein sequence: CAWRGLSGVYGYTF.

This clone was detected only once. The V and J genes are TRBV6-1 and TRBJ2-7; perhaps TRBD2 as D (6 bases). Trimming left V 6 bases short and J 7 bases short, with 22 bases between. Germline-derived CDR1 and CDR2 are MNHNS and SASEGT. CDR3 size: 15 residues. CDR3 loop: CASRSSGTGVREQYF. CDR3 bases: TGTGCCAGCAGATCCTCCGGGACGGGGGTGCGGGAGCAGTACTTC.

The chain combines TRBV3-1 (or the pseudogene TRBV3-2) with TRBJ1-1; 11 bases match TRBD1. Germline CDR1 is LGHDT and CDR2 is YNNKEL (reference sequence). The CDR3 consists of 14 residues. J gave up 1 base and V 5 bases, and 0 bases lay outside the gene matches. This CDR3 is CASSGQGANTEAFF. CDR3 nucleotide sequence: TGTGCCAGCAGCGGACAGGGGGCGAACACTGAAGCTTTCTTT.

The J gene is TRBJ1-2, the V gene TRBV5-1; TRBD1 aligns across 7 bases. CDR3 size: 13 residues. CDR1 is SGHRS, CDR2 YFSETQ, per germline. V lost 2 bases, J lost 3 bases, and 1 base stayed unmatched. The CDR3 loop reads CASSFTGDYGYTF. The CDR3 DNA reads as TGCGCCAGCAGCTTCACAGGGGACTATGGCTACACCTTC.